These 13 T cell receptor beta chains share one sample of origin, sequenced in a study of T cell responses to AZD1222 COVID-19 vaccine. Sequenced by immunoSEQ multiplex PCR; TCRdb stores in-frame clones only, minus some. The top ten clones hold roughly 4.5% of a sample with 110,000 or so clones, roughly nine tenths of them seen once. The sequencing used peripheral blood, collected on day 0 of AZD1222 vaccination. The receptors derive from an adult in good health.

The V call is TRBV13, the J call TRBJ2-6; no reliable D call. The CDR3 is made up of 18 amino acids. Trimming pared 2 bases from V and 2 bases from J, leaving 16 bases between. CDR1 PRHDT and CDR2 FYEKMQ come from the germline V gene (reference sequence). In nucleotides, the CDR3 is TGTGCCAGCAGCTTATTCCTCGCGTCGGGCACTGGGGCCAACGTCCTGACTTTC. Translated, it gives CASSLFLASGTGANVLTF. Full variable domain (missing parts from reference TRBV13 and TRBJ2-6): AAGVIQSPRHLIKEKRETATLKCYPIPRHDTVYWYQQGPGQDPQFLISFYEKMQSDKGSIPDRFSAQQFSDYHSELNMSSLELGDSALYFCASSLFLASGTGANVLTFGAGSRLTVL.

This chain connects TRBV22-1 to TRBJ2-7; the table names TRBD1, a call not compared with the DNA. TRBV22-1 has pseudogene status. CDR3 length equals 12 residues. The CDR3 DNA reads TGTCCTGGGAGGGAACAGTCCTACGAGCAGTACTTC. It encodes CPGREQSYEQYF.

The gene calls are TRBV30 and TRBJ1-3; 7 nucleotides match TRBD1. The V gene end was trimmed by 2 bases and the J gene end by 3 bases; junction bases not matched to a gene: 7. This CDR3 region has 15 residues. The germline CDR1 and CDR2 sequences are GTSNPN and SVGIG (reference sequence). Here the CDR3 DNA reads TGTGCCTGGAGTCCACTACAGGGGTATGGAAACACCATATATTTT. It encodes CAWSPLQGYGNTIYF.

Worth noting for this clone: The same CDR3 also results from other DNA sequences found in this sample. This chain uses TRBV6-5 with TRBJ1-2; 11 bases agree with TRBD1. Germline V gene lookup returns CDR1 MNHEY and CDR2 SVGAGI. V was pared by 0 bases and J by 4 bases, with 4 bases of the junction left unmatched. There are 16 residues in the CDR3. The CDR3 region has the DNA TGTGCCAGCAGTTACTCTAGGACAGGGGGCGGCTATGGCTACACCTTC. Encoded protein: CASSYSRTGGGYGYTF.

This rearrangement joins TRBV10-3 to TRBJ1-5; no reliable D call. The CDR3 runs 15 residues. CDR1 is ENHRY, CDR2 SYGVKD, per germline. Deletions cut 4 bases from V and 0 bases from J, with 10 bases between. DNA of the CDR3: TGTGCCATCAGTGTAGGCGACGCTAGCAATCAGCCCCAGCATTTT. Protein: CAISVGDASNQPQHF.

Here the CDR3 reads CASSQSGKGAQFGYTF. CDR3 sequence (DNA): TGTGCCAGCAGCCAATCGGGGAAGGGGGCCCAGTTTGGCTACACCTTC. The gene calls are TRBV16 and TRBJ1-2, with 7 bases identical to TRBD1. V was clipped by 0 bases and J by 7 bases; unmatched bases: 11. The CDR3 has 16 amino acids. Germline V gene sequence: CDR1 KGHSY, CDR2 FQNENV.

The rearrangement joins TRBV18 to TRBJ1-5, with D unclear. This CDR3 is built from 15 residues. V lost 1 base, J lost 3 bases, and 10 bases lay in between. Germline CDR1 KGHSH, CDR2 LQKENI. The CDR3 region is CASSPRGINNQPQHF. CDR3 nucleotides: TGTGCCAGCTCACCACGCGGTATTAACAATCAGCCCCAGCATTTT.

The chain joins TRBV3-1 (or the pseudogene TRBV3-2) to TRBJ2-5, with D hard to call. CDR1 and CDR2 (germline): LGHDT, YNNKEL (reference sequence). The length of the CDR3 is 18 residues. V was shortened by 0 bases and J by 5 bases, with 22 bases between the two germline ends. The CDR3 DNA reads as TGTGCCAGCAGCCAAGATAAGGGCAAAGGAAGTAGAATGGAGACCCAGTACTTC. This gives the protein CASSQDKGKGSRMETQYF.

A single count supports this clone. V and J are TRBV7-3 and TRBJ2-1; D assignment may be TRBD1 or TRBD2 (5 bases each). CDR3 length: 16 residues. The germline V gene encodes CDR1 SGHTA and CDR2 FQGTGA. Trimming removed 5 bases from V and 6 bases from J, with 20 bases in between. CDR3 DNA: TGTGCCAGCAGCGCCGTGGGACCTGGAAACCGCAATGAGCAGTTCTTC. It specifies CASSAVGPGNRNEQFF.

The genes are TRBV19 and TRBJ2-5; TRBD1 or TRBD2 may be the D gene (6 bases each). Trimming shortened V by 3 bases and J by 13 bases, and 21 bases separated the two germline ends. Germline lookup yields CDR1 LNHDA and CDR2 SQIVND (reference sequence). The CDR3 sequence is 14 residues long. This CDR3 is CASSMGGFKGPRYF. The CDR3 nucleotides are TGTGCCAGTAGTATGGGGGGCTTCAAGGGTCCGAGGTACTTC. Complete variable domain (other parts from reference TRBV19 and TRBJ2-5): DGGITQSPKYLFRKEGQNVTLSCEQNLNHDAMYWYRQDPGQGLRLIYYSQIVNDFQKGDIAEGYSVSREKKESFPLTVTSAQKNPTAFYLCASSMGGFKGPRYFGPGTRLLVL.

The V and J genes are TRBV12-3 or TRBV12-4 and TRBJ1-4; D is uncertain. The CDR3 covers 13 residues. Trimming removed 6 bases from V and 8 bases from J, with 13 bases in between. CDR3 region: CASRGYKAEKLFF. In DNA, the CDR3 is TGTGCCAGCAGAGGATATAAGGCAGAAAAACTGTTTTTT.

The chain joins TRBV18 to TRBJ2-7, with D uncertain. The CDR3 is made up of 17 amino acids. With 3 bases removed from V and 3 bases from J, the gap between germline ends came to 21 bases. The germline V gene has CDR1 KGHSH and CDR2 LQKENI. The CDR3 region is CASSPVSKRQLYYEQYF. In nucleotides, the CDR3 is TGTGCCAGCTCACCCGTTTCCAAGAGGCAGCTTTACTACGAGCAGTACTTC. The complete variable domain, with remaining parts taken from reference TRBV18 and TRBJ2-7, reads NAGVMQNPRHLVRRRGQEARLRCSPMKGHSHVYWYRQLPEEGLKFMVYLQKENIIDESGMPKERFSAEFPKEGPSILRIQQVVRGDSAAYFCASSPVSKRQLYYEQYFGPGTRLTVT.

The V and J genes are TRBV2 and TRBJ1-2, with unresolved D. The V gene's germline CDR1 is SNHLY and CDR2 FYNNEI. Trimming cost V 4 bases and J 1 base, with 7 bases left between them. CDR3 length equals 13 residues. The CDR3: CASSGEVNYGYTF. The CDR3 DNA is TGTGCCAGCAGTGGAGAGGTTAACTATGGCTACACCTTC. The complete variable domain, with remaining parts taken from reference TRBV2 and TRBJ1-2, reads EPEVTQTPSHQVTQMGQEVILRCVPISNHLYFYWYRQILGQKVEFLVSFYNNEISEKSEIFDDQFSVERPDGSNFTLKIRSTKLEDSAMYFCASSGEVNYGYTFGSGTRLTVV.